This T cell receptor (beta chain) was captured in a study of Graves' ophthalmopathy and Graves' hyperthyroidism. The authors amplified TCR beta CDR3 regions, and they did so from RNA transcripts for repertoire sequencing. First-round RT-PCR used HTBI primers; second-round multiplex PCR followed. MiXCR, applied by TCRdb to the multiplex PCR reads, yields one record per CDR3 protein. The sample consists of 200,000 to 250,000 distinct CDR3 sequences, approximately 21% of them appearing once. Other autoimmune diseases, uncontrolled infections, pregnancy or lactation led to the exclusion of patients. What supplied the PBMCs was about 9.8 ml of fresh peripheral blood. This clonotype has ten or more counts. Deletions cut 5 bases from V and 0 bases from J, with 8 bases between. This CDR3 spans 13 amino acids. The germline V gene encodes CDR1 MNHNS and CDR2 SASEGT.

This rearrangement joins TRBV6-1 to TRBJ2-7, with D possibly TRBD2 on 6 matching bases. The receptor's source is a woman in her forties or fifties with Graves' ophthalmopathy. The sample taken for sequencing was peripheral blood. CDR3 DNA: TGTGCCAGCAGTAAACTAGCCTCCTACGAGCAGTACTTC. This encodes CASSKLASYEQYF.